This T cell receptor (beta chain) came from a study of identical twins' blood T cells. TCRdb re-derived calls from the 5' RACE reads in MiXCR, one entry per CDR3 protein. The sample carries 350,000 to 400,000 distinct CDR3 sequences, 25% to 35% recorded once. A note on this clonotype: The antigen is not known.

In germline, CDR1 is SGHTA, CDR2 FQGNSA. Germline trimming cut 1 base from V and 0 bases from J; bases unmatched to any gene: 5. CDR3 length: 17 residues. Findings and caveats of the study: Shared environment remains a possible cause of twin similarity. Shared CDR3 clonotype counts between two donors mainly tracked the product of their cloneset sizes, twins included.

V gene TRBV7-2 combines with J gene TRBJ2-2; 7 positions match TRBD2. The material sequenced was PBMCs. This receptor was identified in a woman aged 18 to 55 in good health. The CDR3 region is CASSLVAGQANTGELFF. CDR3 DNA sequence: TGTGCCAGCAGCTTAGTAGCGGGCCAAGCGAACACCGGGGAGCTGTTTTTT.